The 21 T cell receptor beta chains below come from one sample, sequenced in a study of a mutant IDH1 vaccine in newly diagnosed glioma. The sample's time point: baseline, week 1 (first vaccination visit). As to treatment: pre-vaccination baseline after standard-of-care therapy. TCRdb keeps only in-frame clones here, not all; method: immunoSEQ multiplex PCR. The sample includes about 50,000 clones, roughly 85% of them seen just once. The sequenced sample was PBMCs, obtained from a glioma patient treated with radiotherapy, temozolomide or both. These receptors all come from a man between 40 and 49 years old with glioma.

This clone was seen more than once but under ten times. The chain carries TRBV6-1 and TRBJ2-1; D is uncertain. The CDR3 loop spans 15 amino acids. V was trimmed by 1 base and J by 4 bases, leaving 11 bases between them. The germline gives CDR1 MNHNS, CDR2 SASEGT. CDR3 amino acids: CASSEVQEPYNEQFF. CDR3 nucleotide sequence: TGTGCCAGCAGTGAAGTCCAGGAACCATACAATGAGCAGTTCTTC.

V and J are TRBV10-3 and TRBJ1-5, with D possibly being TRBD1 (6 bases). V lost 6 bases, J lost 6 bases, and 15 bases lay in between. The germline CDR1 and CDR2 sequences are ENHRY and SYGVKD. The CDR3 consists of 14 residues. The CDR3 here is CAIRNGGAGQPQHF. The CDR3 region has the DNA TGTGCCATCAGGAACGGGGGGGCGGGTCAGCCCCAGCATTTT.

The V and J genes are TRBV6-6 and TRBJ1-5; tentative D call: TRBD1 (6 bases). The CDR3 consists of 13 residues. Germline values: CDR1 MNHNY, CDR2 SVGAGI (reference sequence). Trimming removed 7 bases at V and 6 bases at J, with 13 bases between. CDR3: CASTQGGAQPQHF. Written as DNA, the CDR3 is TGTGCCAGCACCCAAGGGGGTGCTCAGCCCCAGCATTTT.

The rearrangement links TRBV29-1 to TRBJ2-3; no definite D call. The germline V and J ends were trimmed by 0 bases and 1 base, with 5 bases remaining between them. The germline V gene encodes CDR1 SQVTM and CDR2 ANQGSEA. The CDR3 length is 13 residues. In DNA, the CDR3 is TGCAGCGTTGAAGATGGGGGCACAGATACGCAGTATTTT. Protein sequence: CSVEDGGTDTQYF.

The chain has TRBV18 and TRBJ2-1; TRBD1 aligns across 8 bases. The V gene end was trimmed by 2 bases and the J gene end by 4 bases; junction bases not matched to a gene: 4. The CDR3 covers 15 residues. Germline assignment: CDR1 KGHSH and CDR2 LQKENI. CDR3 region: CASSPWDRTYNEQFF. The CDR3 nucleotides read TGTGCCAGCTCACCATGGGACAGGACATACAATGAGCAGTTCTTC.

The chain links TRBV2 to TRBJ1-4, with a possible D match to TRBD1 (6 bases). CDR1 SNHLY and CDR2 FYNNEI come from the germline V gene. V lost 2 bases to trimming and J lost 1 base, with 14 bases between them. This CDR3 has 17 residues. The CDR3 DNA reads TGTGCCAGCAGTGAAAGACAGGTTCTGGGAACTAATGAAAAACTGTTTTTT. Translation: CASSERQVLGTNEKLFF.

The chain couples TRBV9 to TRBJ2-3, with 7 nucleotides matching TRBD2. CDR3 size: 18 residues. Trimming took 4 bases from V and 4 from J; bases not matched to a gene: 18. The V gene's germline CDR1 is SGDLS and CDR2 YYNGEE. DNA for the CDR3: TGTGCCAGCAGCTCTAACAAAGATGGGGGGGGGTCCGCAGATACGCAGTATTTT. Amino acids: CASSSNKDGGGSADTQYF.

The chain carries TRBV5-1 and TRBJ2-3; 12 positions match TRBD1. Germline CDR1 SGHRS, CDR2 YFSETQ. V shed 3 bases, J shed 6 bases, and the junction held 5 bases outside the gene matches. The CDR3 covers 15 residues. The CDR3: CASSSGTGGGDTQYF. The DNA for the CDR3 is TGCGCCAGCAGCTCTGGGACAGGGGGCGGCGATACGCAGTATTTT.

The V gene is TRBV2, the J gene TRBJ2-5, with TRBD2 as a possible D gene (6 bases). CDR3 length: 12 amino acids. V was pared by 8 bases and J by 5 bases, with 12 bases between. Germline CDR1 is SNHLY and CDR2 is FYNNEI. For the CDR3, the DNA is TGTGCCAGCCGACTAGTTCGGGAGACCCAGTACTTC. Translated, it gives CASRLVRETQYF.

This sequence joins TRBV10-3 and TRBJ2-7, with TRBD1 matching over 7 bases. The trim removed 3 bases at V and 3 bases at J, leaving 5 bases unmatched. Germline V gives CDR1 ENHRY, CDR2 SYGVKD. The CDR3 has 14 residues. CDR3 loop: CAISDSGTVYEQYF. In DNA, the CDR3 is TGTGCCATCAGTGACTCCGGGACAGTCTACGAGCAGTACTTC.

The CDR3: CSGRTGLDYNEQFF. The CDR3 DNA follows: TGCAGCGGCCGAACGGGACTAGACTACAATGAGCAGTTCTTC. The gene calls are TRBV29-1 and TRBJ2-1; 8 bases align to TRBD2. Trimming at V came to 7 bases and at J to 3 bases, leaving 8 bases not matched to a gene. This CDR3 is 14 amino acids long. CDR1 is SQVTM and CDR2 is ANQGSEA in the germline V gene.

V is TRBV18 and J is TRBJ1-1; possible D gene TRBD1, 5 bases. Germline CDR1 is KGHSH and CDR2 is LQKENI. The CDR3 spans 15 residues. V lost 6 bases and J lost 7, with 21 bases in between. As DNA, the CDR3 is TGTGCCAGCTCCCCCGGGACCCTGAGACCGGGTGAAGCTTTCTTT. This codes for CASSPGTLRPGEAFF.

The V call is TRBV27, the J call TRBJ1-1; unclear D gene. Deletions cut 8 bases from V and 8 bases from J, with 18 bases between. Germline assignment: CDR1 MNHEY and CDR2 SMNVEV (reference sequence). This CDR3 comprises 13 residues. CDR3 sequence (DNA): TGTGCCAGCGGTTCCCTACGAGAGGTAGAAGCTTTCTTT. This gives the protein CASGSLREVEAFF.

This clone was seen a single time. The J gene is TRBJ1-5, the V gene TRBV1; TRBD1 was called by the table and not checked on the DNA. TRBV1 is reported as a pseudogene. CDR3 size: 17 residues. The CDR3 protein is CTSSQKGARTHHQPQHF. The CDR3 nucleotides read TGCACCAGCAGCCAAAAAGGGGCGAGGACGCATCATCAGCCCCAGCATTTT.

DNA of the CDR3: TGTGCCAGCATTCCCCGGACGGGCTTGAGTATCTCCTACGAGCAGTACTTC. It yields the protein CASIPRTGLSISYEQYF. The chain employs TRBV2 and TRBJ2-7; D not certain. The V gene lost 7 bases and the J gene lost 0 bases, with 22 bases spanning the gap. This CDR3 is built from 17 residues. In germline, CDR1 is SNHLY, CDR2 FYNNEI.

The chain carries TRBV29-1 and TRBJ2-3, with 8 bases fitting TRBD1. Germline loops: CDR1 SQVTM, CDR2 ANQGSEA. V was clipped by 3 bases and J by 2 bases; unmatched bases: 7. The CDR3 runs 15 residues. The CDR3, as DNA: TGCAGCGTTGAGGAGACAGGGGTTAACACAGATACGCAGTATTTT. Protein sequence: CSVEETGVNTDTQYF.

This clone was seen a single time. The chain has TRBV6-5 and TRBJ2-7, with D possibly being TRBD1 or TRBD2 (6 bases each). V lost 6 bases to trimming and J lost 4 bases, with 16 bases between them. Germline V gene sequence: CDR1 MNHEY, CDR2 SVGAGI. The CDR3 extends over 14 amino acids. In DNA form, the CDR3 reads TGTGCCAGCAGGCCCGGGGGCCCTTTTTACGAGCAGTACTTC. Protein: CASRPGGPFYEQYF.

The chain joins TRBV10-3 to TRBJ2-7; 7 bases are shared with TRBD2. The CDR3 is 15 residues long. Per germline, CDR1 ENHRY and CDR2 SYGVKD. V lost 6 bases, J lost 5 bases, and 13 bases stayed unmatched. The CDR3 nucleotides read TGTGCCATCAGCCCATTGGGCGGGAGTTTGAACGAGCAGTACTTC. It encodes CAISPLGGSLNEQYF.

The rearrangement links TRBV9 to TRBJ2-5; either TRBD1 or TRBD2 may fit D (7 bases each). Germline V CDR1 and CDR2: SGDLS, YYNGEE. Trimming cost V 1 base and J 7 bases, with 17 bases left between them. The CDR3 has 15 amino acids. The CDR3 sequence is CASSVLQGTGGTQYF. CDR3 coding DNA: TGTGCCAGCAGCGTATTACAGGGGACGGGGGGGACCCAGTACTTC.

The chain uses TRBV5-1 and TRBJ2-1; 12 bases agree with TRBD2. Germline CDR1 SGHRS, CDR2 YFSETQ. The CDR3 runs 19 residues. V was clipped by 0 bases and J by 0 bases; unmatched bases: 7. As DNA, the CDR3 is TGCGCCAGCAGCTTGGTAAGGGCTAGCGGGAGGGTCTCCTACAATGAGCAGTTCTTC. The encoded protein is CASSLVRASGRVSYNEQFF. Together with reference TRBV5-1 and TRBJ2-1, the CDR3 gives the full variable domain: KAGVTQTPRYLIKTRGQQVTLSCSPISGHRSVSWYQQTPGQGLQFLFEYFSETQRNKGNFPGRFSGRQFSNSRSEMNVSTLELGDSALYLCASSLVRASGRVSYNEQFFGPGTRLTVL.

The chain is built from TRBV18 and TRBJ2-7; no reliable D call. V gave up 3 bases and J gave up 6 bases, with 9 bases separating them. This CDR3 is 12 amino acids long. Germline V CDR1 and CDR2: KGHSH, LQKENI. Written as DNA, the CDR3 is TGTGCCAGCTCACCTACAACTTCCGAGCAGTACTTC. It codes for CASSPTTSEQYF. Supplemented by reference TRBV18 and TRBJ2-7, the full variable domain reads NAGVMQNPRHLVRRRGQEARLRCSPMKGHSHVYWYRQLPEEGLKFMVYLQKENIIDESGMPKERFSAEFPKEGPSILRIQQVVRGDSAAYFCASSPTTSEQYFGPGTRLTVT.